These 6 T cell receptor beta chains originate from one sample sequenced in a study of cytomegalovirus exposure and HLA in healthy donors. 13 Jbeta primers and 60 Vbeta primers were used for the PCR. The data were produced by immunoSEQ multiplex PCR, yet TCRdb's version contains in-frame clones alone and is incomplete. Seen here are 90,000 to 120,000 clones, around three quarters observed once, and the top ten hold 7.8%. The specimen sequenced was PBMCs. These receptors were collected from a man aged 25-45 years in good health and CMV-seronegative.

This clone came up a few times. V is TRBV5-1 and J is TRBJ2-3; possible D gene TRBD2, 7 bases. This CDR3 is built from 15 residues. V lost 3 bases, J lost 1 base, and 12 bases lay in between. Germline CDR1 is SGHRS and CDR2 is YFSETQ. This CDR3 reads CASSSGGPRTDTQYF. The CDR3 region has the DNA TGCGCCAGCAGCTCCGGGGGGCCCCGCACAGATACGCAGTATTTT. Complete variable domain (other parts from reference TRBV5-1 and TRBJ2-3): KAGVTQTPRYLIKTRGQQVTLSCSPISGHRSVSWYQQTPGQGLQFLFEYFSETQRNKGNFPGRFSGRQFSNSRSEMNVSTLELGDSALYLCASSSGGPRTDTQYFGPGTRLTVL.

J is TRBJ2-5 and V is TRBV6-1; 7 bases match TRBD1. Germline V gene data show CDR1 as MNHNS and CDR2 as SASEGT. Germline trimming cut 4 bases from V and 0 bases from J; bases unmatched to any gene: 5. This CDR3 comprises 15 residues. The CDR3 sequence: CASSGGTAYQETQYF. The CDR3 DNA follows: TGTGCCAGCAGTGGAGGGACAGCTTACCAAGAGACCCAGTACTTC.

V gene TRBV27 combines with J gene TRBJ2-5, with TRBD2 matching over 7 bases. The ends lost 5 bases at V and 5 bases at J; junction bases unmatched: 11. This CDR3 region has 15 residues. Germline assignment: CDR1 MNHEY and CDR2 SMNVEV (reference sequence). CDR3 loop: CASSAWGGEGETQYF. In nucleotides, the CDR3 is TGTGCCAGCAGTGCCTGGGGGGGAGAAGGCGAGACCCAGTACTTC.

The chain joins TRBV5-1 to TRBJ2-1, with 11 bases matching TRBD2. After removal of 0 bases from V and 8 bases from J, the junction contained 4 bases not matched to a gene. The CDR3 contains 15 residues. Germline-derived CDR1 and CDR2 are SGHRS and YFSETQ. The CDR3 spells CASSLEIAGGDEQFF. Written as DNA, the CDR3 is TGCGCCAGCAGCTTGGAGATAGCGGGGGGGGATGAGCAGTTCTTC.

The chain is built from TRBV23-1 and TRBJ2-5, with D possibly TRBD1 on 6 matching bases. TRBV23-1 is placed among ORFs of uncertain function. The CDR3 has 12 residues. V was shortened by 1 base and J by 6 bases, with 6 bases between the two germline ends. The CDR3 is CASSQWGQTQYF. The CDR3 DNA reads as TGCGCCAGCAGTCAATGGGGGCAGACCCAGTACTTC.

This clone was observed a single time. CDR3 sequence: CASSFIGGGQAYEQYF. CDR3 DNA sequence: TGCGCCAGCAGCTTTATCGGGGGGGGACAAGCCTACGAGCAGTACTTC. The genes are TRBV5-1 and TRBJ2-7; 8 nucleotides agree with TRBD2. The germline V gene has CDR1 SGHRS and CDR2 YFSETQ. Trimming cost V 2 bases and J 2 bases; bases outside gene matches: 9. This CDR3 is 16 amino acids long. Filled out from reference TRBV5-1 and TRBJ2-7, the complete variable domain reads KAGVTQTPRYLIKTRGQQVTLSCSPISGHRSVSWYQQTPGQGLQFLFEYFSETQRNKGNFPGRFSGRQFSNSRSEMNVSTLELGDSALYLCASSFIGGGQAYEQYFGPGTRLTVT.